These 21 T cell receptor beta chains came from one sample sequenced in a study of molecular identifiers for immune sequencing clone quantification. TCRdb passed the PCR reads through MiXCR, listing each CDR3 protein once. The sample contains roughly 320,000 distinct CDR3 sequences, roughly 24% of which appear only once. The specimen was naive CD8+ T cells from blood, with Jurkat cell RNA spiked in. As to subset: FACS-sorted CD8+CD4-CCR7+CD45RA+ naive T cells. The source is a human donor in good health. Some libraries in this study had Jurkat cell RNA spiked in.

This clonotype has just one count. This may arise from a read error, as a much more abundant clone is one base away. The chain combines TRBV7-6 with TRBJ2-3; D could derive from TRBD1 or TRBD2 (6 bases each). Trimming shortened V by 4 bases and J by 4 bases, and 15 bases separated the two germline ends. CDR3 length: 15 amino acids. CDR1 is SGHVS, CDR2 FNYEAQ, per germline. The CDR3 loop reads CASSWEQGGADTQYF. The CDR3 nucleotides are TGTGCCAGCAGCTGGGAACAGGGAGGTGCAGATACGCAGTATTTT.

This clonotype was observed a few times. The chain is built from TRBV11-3 and TRBJ2-7, with D possibly being TRBD2 (5 bases). Germline-derived CDR1 and CDR2 are SGHNT and YENEEA. The CDR3 runs to 15 residues. V was shortened by 5 bases and J by 3 bases, with 17 bases between the two germline ends. The chain's CDR3 is CASSPGTGTGYEQYF. Written as DNA, the CDR3 is TGTGCCAGCAGCCCGGGTACGGGAACGGGCTACGAGCAGTACTTC.

On this clonotype: This may be a read error: a much more frequent sequence differs by one nucleotide. This chain uses TRBV28 with TRBJ2-7; D not resolved. CDR3 length: 16 residues. The germline CDR1 and CDR2 sequences are MDHEN and SYDVKM. CDR3 protein: CASSSLSLTRAYGQYF. The CDR3 DNA reads as TGTGCCAGCAGCAGTTTAAGTTTGACCCGAGCCTACGGGCAGTACTTC.

This clonotype showed up just a few times. A much larger clone is a single base away; this may be a read error. This chain joins TRBV6-1 and TRBJ2-7; D possibly corresponds to TRBD1 (6 bases). Germline lookup yields CDR1 MNHNS and CDR2 SASEGT. This CDR3 comprises 11 residues. Between the trimmed V and J ends, which lost 11 bases and 1 base, there was a span of 9 bases. CDR3 in amino acids: CAGQSSYEQYF. CDR3 nucleotides: TGTGCCGGACAGAGTTCCTACGAGCAGTACTTC.

This clonotype turned up a few times. V and J are TRBV20-1 and TRBJ1-2; the D is unclear. The CDR3 totals 15 residues. Per germline, CDR1 DFQATT and CDR2 SNEGSKA (reference sequence). The V end was cut by 1 base, the J end by 3 bases, with 15 bases between. The CDR3 coding sequence is TGCAGTGCTAGAGGGGTTAGAGGGTTCGACTATGGCTACACCTTC. It codes for CSARGVRGFDYGYTF.

A remark on this clonotype: A junction boundary mismatches the germline segment, possibly from a read error. V usage is TRBV30 and J usage is TRBJ2-1, with D unresolved. The CDR3 extends over 14 amino acids. CDR1 is GTSNPN and CDR2 is SVGIG in the germline V gene (reference sequence). The chain's CDR3 is CAWKVSRSYNKQFF. CDR3 nucleotides: TGTGCCTGGAAGGTCAGCCGCTCCTACAATAAGCAGTTCTTC.

A few counts support this clonotype. The gene calls are TRBV27 and TRBJ2-6, with TRBD1 matching 9 bases. CDR1 MNHEY and CDR2 SMNVEV come from the germline V gene (reference sequence). With 4 bases clipped from V and 2 bases from J, the junction kept 3 bases outside the gene matches. This CDR3 spans 16 amino acids. The CDR3 DNA reads TGTGCCAGCAGTTATACAGGGGGCGCTGGGGCCAACGTCCTGACTTTC. Its protein is CASSYTGGAGANVLTF.

The V gene is TRBV4-3, the J gene TRBJ1-5; D gene ambiguous. Trimming took 4 bases from V and 0 from J, leaving 10 bases between them. This CDR3 is 15 amino acids long. Germline CDR1 is LGHNA and CDR2 is YSLEER. CDR3 loop: CASSPRAHSNQPQHF. Here the CDR3 DNA reads TGCGCCAGCAGCCCACGGGCCCATAGCAATCAGCCCCAGCATTTT.

The CDR3 protein is CASSRGQGRTPEAFF. The CDR3 nucleotides are TGCGCCAGCAGCCGTGGACAGGGGAGGACCCCTGAAGCTTTCTTT. V is TRBV4-1 and J is TRBJ1-1; TRBD1 agrees at 9 bases. The germline gives CDR1 MGHRA, CDR2 YSYEKL. The ends lost 4 bases at V and 6 bases at J; junction bases unmatched: 9. CDR3 length equals 15 residues.

This clonotype was counted at least ten times. This chain joins TRBV29-1 and TRBJ2-3, with TRBD2 as a possible D gene (6 bases). This CDR3 region has 13 residues. V gave up 7 bases and J gave up 2 bases, with 13 bases separating them. Per the germline V gene, CDR1 is SQVTM and CDR2 is ANQGSEA. The CDR3 DNA sequence: TGCAGCGAGGGACTTAGTAACACAGATACGCAGTATTTT. Translated, it gives CSEGLSNTDTQYF.

This rearrangement joins TRBV6-5 to TRBJ2-1; 11 positions match TRBD1. The germline gives CDR1 MNHEY, CDR2 SVGAGI. The J segment lost 8 bases and the V segment lost 2 bases, leaving 2 bases of the junction unmatched. The CDR3 has 14 amino acids. The CDR3 coding sequence is TGTGCCAGCAGTTACGGACAGGGGGCCTATGAGCAGTTCTTC. This translates into CASSYGQGAYEQFF.

The chain couples TRBV4-2 to TRBJ2-7; D call uncertain. Germline CDR1 is LGHNA and CDR2 is YNFKEQ. The CDR3 runs 13 residues. Trimming took off 4 bases at V and 5 bases at J, with 12 bases between the two ends. The DNA for the CDR3 is TGTGCCAGCAGCCCCCTTGGCGAAGACGAGCAGTACTTC. Amino acids: CASSPLGEDEQYF.

The chain joins TRBV29-1 to TRBJ2-2; perhaps D is TRBD1 or TRBD2 (5 bases each). The CDR3 length is 14 residues. Germline V gives CDR1 SQVTM, CDR2 ANQGSEA. Trimming removed 4 bases at V and 6 bases at J, with 15 bases between. CDR3 loop: CSVVGDVVAGELFF. CDR3 bases: TGCAGCGTTGTTGGGGACGTAGTTGCCGGGGAGCTGTTTTTT.

The sample holds many counts of this clonotype. V gene TRBV6-5 combines with J gene TRBJ2-7; 8 bases line up with TRBD1. V dropped 6 bases and J dropped 3; count of bases not matched to a gene: 10. Germline loops: CDR1 MNHEY, CDR2 SVGAGI. This CDR3 contains 15 residues. As DNA, the CDR3 is TGTGCCAGCAGATATACCGGACAGGGAATCTACGAGCAGTACTTC. This gives the protein CASRYTGQGIYEQYF.

This clonotype was seen a handful of times. V and J are TRBV7-4 and TRBJ1-1; the D is unclear. Germline values: CDR1 SGHVT, CDR2 SQSDAQ. With 0 bases removed from V and 8 bases from J, the gap between germline ends came to 7 bases. The length of the CDR3 is 12 residues. In nucleotides, the CDR3 is TGTGCCAGCAGCTTAGCAGGGCCAGAAGCTTTCTTT. The encoded protein is CASSLAGPEAFF.

The J gene is TRBJ2-2, the V gene TRBV19, with D unresolved. Trimming left V 9 bases short and J 4 bases short, with 9 bases between. Germline-derived CDR1 and CDR2 are LNHDA and SQIVND (reference sequence). The CDR3 is 12 amino acids. CDR3 sequence: CASPAFTGELFF. The CDR3 coding sequence is TGTGCCAGCCCGGCTTTCACCGGGGAGCTGTTTTTT.

The gene calls are TRBV14 and TRBJ2-7, with a possible D match to TRBD2 (5 bases). Looked up from germline, CDR1 is SGHDN and CDR2 is FVKESK. The CDR3 contains 13 residues. Trimming took off 2 bases at V and 6 bases at J, with 11 bases between the two ends. The CDR3 DNA is TGTGCCAGCAGCCAACTGGCGGGTAGCGAGCAGTACTTC. Protein: CASSQLAGSEQYF. Complete variable domain (other parts from reference TRBV14 and TRBJ2-7): EAGVTQFPSHSVIEKGQTVTLRCDPISGHDNLYWYRRVMGKEIKFLLHFVKESKQDESGMPNNRFLAERTGGTYSTLKVQPAELEDSGVYFCASSQLAGSEQYFGPGTRLTVT.

With respect to this clonotype: This could be a read error, since a much larger clone is one nucleotide away. The chain has TRBV6-5 and TRBJ2-7; tentative D call: TRBD1 (5 bases). Looked up from germline, CDR1 is MNHEY and CDR2 is SVGAGI. CDR3 length equals 14 residues. With 7 bases removed from V and 0 bases from J, the gap between germline ends came to 13 bases. The CDR3 bases are TGTGCCAGCAAAAGGGCAGACAGCTCCTACGAGCAGTACTTC. Its translation is CASKRADSSYEQYF.

Note on this clonotype: The junction departs from the called germline gene at one end, perhaps through a read error. The rearrangement uses TRBV7-2 and TRBJ2-1; TRBD2 matches at 9 bases. CDR1 and CDR2 from the germline V gene are SGHTA and FQGNSA. CDR3 length equals 15 residues. This CDR3 is CASSLGLAVGNEQVF. The CDR3 nucleotides are TGTGCCAGCAGCTTAGGACTAGCGGTGGGGAATGAGCAGGTCTTC.

This clonotype was seen at least ten times. The rearrangement uses TRBV9 and TRBJ1-3; D may be TRBD1 (6 bases). The V and J ends lost 0 bases and 9 bases respectively, with 22 bases between them. Germline V gene sequence: CDR1 SGDLS, CDR2 YYNGEE. The CDR3 spans 17 residues. The CDR3, as DNA: TGTGCCAGCAGCGTAGCGGAAGGGGCAGGGGTAGTTGGCACCATATATTTT. It specifies CASSVAEGAGVVGTIYF.

V and J are TRBV25-1 and TRBJ2-1, with 9 positions matching TRBD2. The junction had 8 bases not matched to a gene; V was cut back by 1 base and J by 10 bases. The germline gives CDR1 MGHDK, CDR2 SYGVNS. CDR3 size: 15 residues. This chain's CDR3 is CASSEWGGRAYEQFF. Here the CDR3 DNA reads TGTGCCAGCAGTGAATGGGGCGGGAGGGCCTACGAGCAGTTCTTC.